Following are 26 T cell receptor beta chains from one sample sequenced in a study of early stage breast cancer tumors. Repertoires were generated with immunoSEQ multiplex PCR, while TCRdb's copy carries only in-frame clones and drops some. The sample shows fewer than 75,000 clones, about 74% of them seen only once. The specimen was blood. These receptors all stem from a person between 30 and 45 years old with breast cancer.

The chain joins TRBV19 to TRBJ2-7; TRBD2 matches at 10 bases. CDR3 length: 18 residues. The germline CDR1 and CDR2 sequences are LNHDA and SQIVND (reference sequence). The J segment lost 4 bases and the V segment lost 3 bases, leaving 15 bases of the junction unmatched. CDR3 in DNA: TGTGCCAGTAGTATCTTCCGGTGGGGAACTAGCGGGACTTACGAGCAGTACTTC. Its protein is CASSIFRWGTSGTYEQYF. The whole variable domain, remainder taken from reference TRBV19 and TRBJ2-7, is DGGITQSPKYLFRKEGQNVTLSCEQNLNHDAMYWYRQDPGQGLRLIYYSQIVNDFQKGDIAEGYSVSREKKESFPLTVTSAQKNPTAFYLCASSIFRWGTSGTYEQYFGPGTRLTVT.

In nucleotides, the CDR3 is TGTGCCAGTAGTACAAAGTGGGAGTCCTACGAGCAGTACTTC. Translating gives CASSTKWESYEQYF. The chain combines TRBV19 with TRBJ2-7, with D tentatively TRBD2 (5 bases). The CDR3 loop spans 14 amino acids. V was shortened by 4 bases and J by 1 base, with 11 bases between the two germline ends. Germline V CDR1 and CDR2: LNHDA, SQIVND (reference sequence).

The V and J genes are TRBV5-4 and TRBJ1-5; TRBD1 agrees at 8 bases. Germline V lookup: CDR1 SGHNT, CDR2 YYREEE (reference sequence). V shed 0 bases, J shed 6 bases, and the junction held 5 bases outside the gene matches. CDR3 length: 15 residues. Here the CDR3 reads CASSLGGQGAQPQHF. CDR3 in DNA: TGTGCCAGCAGCTTGGGAGGCCAGGGGGCTCAGCCCCAGCATTTT. Full variable domain (rest looked up from reference TRBV5-4 and TRBJ1-5): ETGVTQSPTHLIKTRGQQVTLRCSSQSGHNTVSWYQQALGQGPQFIFQYYREEENGRGNFPPRFSGLQFPNYSSELNVNALELDDSALYLCASSLGGQGAQPQHFGDGTRLSIL.

The rearrangement links TRBV29-1 to TRBJ2-5; D not certain. Trimming pared 2 bases from V and 4 bases from J, leaving 8 bases between. This CDR3 has 12 residues. Germline CDR1 reads SQVTM; CDR2 reads ANQGSEA. The CDR3 DNA follows: TGCAGCGTTGAAAAGTTTGGAGAGACCCAGTACTTC. It yields the protein CSVEKFGETQYF.

The rearrangement joins TRBV5-1 to TRBJ2-5; 12 bases line up with TRBD2. The CDR3 sequence is 17 residues long. The ends lost 3 bases at V and 3 bases at J; junction bases unmatched: 9. Germline values: CDR1 SGHRS, CDR2 YFSETQ. CDR3 residues: CASSSGGRLAGEETQYF. The CDR3 bases are TGCGCCAGCAGCTCGGGAGGGCGACTAGCGGGAGAAGAGACCCAGTACTTC. Full variable domain (remainder filled in from reference TRBV5-1 and TRBJ2-5): KAGVTQTPRYLIKTRGQQVTLSCSPISGHRSVSWYQQTPGQGLQFLFEYFSETQRNKGNFPGRFSGRQFSNSRSEMNVSTLELGDSALYLCASSSGGRLAGEETQYFGPGTRLLVL.

V is TRBV5-4 and J is TRBJ1-1, with 9 bases fitting TRBD1. Germline CDR1 is SGHNT and CDR2 is YYREEE (reference sequence). The CDR3 runs 17 residues. The J segment lost 4 bases and the V segment lost 4 bases, leaving 14 bases of the junction unmatched. Written as DNA, the CDR3 is TGTGCCAGCAGCCTATTGGACAGGGGCCGTTTTGGCACTGAAGCTTTCTTT. Translating gives CASSLLDRGRFGTEAFF.

The chain carries TRBV5-1 and TRBJ2-7; D gene unclear. Trimming shortened V by 3 bases and J by 3 bases, and 7 bases separated the two germline ends. Germline-derived CDR1 and CDR2 are SGHRS and YFSETQ. The CDR3 has 12 residues. As DNA, the CDR3 is TGCGCCAGCAGCTCCACCCTCTACGAGCAGTACTTC. It codes for CASSSTLYEQYF.

This clone is a singleton in its sample. This chain uses TRBV2 with TRBJ1-1, with D maybe TRBD1 (6 bases). The V end was cut by 6 bases, the J end by 6 bases, with 17 bases between. The CDR3 runs 14 residues. The germline V gene encodes CDR1 SNHLY and CDR2 FYNNEI. The CDR3 region is CASRGSGGRAEAFF. The CDR3 DNA reads TGTGCCAGCAGGGGATCCGGGGGGCGAGCTGAAGCTTTCTTT.

The V and J genes are TRBV7-2 and TRBJ1-5; 10 bases match TRBD1. V trimming: 2 bases; J trimming: 5 bases; junction bases outside the gene matches: 9. This CDR3 region has 17 residues. Germline V gene lookup returns CDR1 SGHTA and CDR2 FQGNSA. This CDR3 reads CASSLLFTGQGYQPQHF. The CDR3 nucleotides read TGTGCCAGCAGCTTACTTTTTACGGGACAGGGGTATCAGCCCCAGCATTTT. The complete variable domain, with remaining parts taken from reference TRBV7-2 and TRBJ1-5, reads GAGVSQSPSNKVTEKGKDVELRCDPISGHTALYWYRQSLGQGLEFLIYFQGNSAPDKSGLPSDRFSAERTGGSVSTLTIQRTQQEDSAVYLCASSLLFTGQGYQPQHFGDGTRLSIL.

The rearrangement links TRBV11-2 to TRBJ1-4; D is undetermined. CDR1 and CDR2 (germline): SGHAT, FQNNGV. The CDR3 runs 13 residues. Trimming stripped 1 base from V and 6 bases from J, with 6 bases between. This CDR3 reads CASSLGSYEKLFF. The CDR3 DNA follows: TGTGCCAGCAGCTTAGGCTCCTATGAAAAACTGTTTTTT. Full variable domain (remainder filled in from reference TRBV11-2 and TRBJ1-4): EAGVAQSPRYKIIEKRQSVAFWCNPISGHATLYWYQQILGQGPKLLIQFQNNGVVDDSQLPKDRFSAERLKGVDSTLKIQPAKLEDSAVYLCASSLGSYEKLFFGSGTQLSVL.

This chain joins TRBV21-1 and TRBJ2-1; TRBD2 is taken as the D call from the table, unchecked against the DNA. TRBV21-1 counts as a pseudogene. This CDR3 region has 16 residues. The CDR3 loop reads CASTTSGRNFPNEQFF. The CDR3 coding sequence is TGTGCCAGCACCACCAGCGGGAGAAACTTTCCCAATGAGCAGTTCTTC.

The genes are TRBV11-2 and TRBJ2-2, with TRBD2 as a possible D gene (6 bases). CDR1 is SGHAT and CDR2 is FQNNGV in the germline V gene. The V end lost 4 bases, the J end lost 5 bases, and 11 bases lay between the germline ends. CDR3 length: 14 amino acids. CDR3 coding DNA: TGTGCCAGCAGCTATAGCGGAGAAACCGGGGAGCTGTTTTTT. Its translation is CASSYSGETGELFF.

J is TRBJ1-1 and V is TRBV5-6, with a tentative D call TRBD1 (5 bases). Trimming left V 6 bases short and J 1 base short, with 16 bases between. CDR1 and CDR2 from the germline V gene are SGHDT and YYEEEE. The CDR3 consists of 15 residues. CDR3 nucleotide sequence: TGTGCCAGCACCCCGGGGGGACGGGCGAACACTGAAGCTTTCTTT. Its translation is CASTPGGRANTEAFF.

V usage is TRBV2 and J usage is TRBJ2-5; D remains unclear. The CDR3 is made up of 16 amino acids. Germline-derived CDR1 and CDR2 are SNHLY and FYNNEI. V lost 8 bases, J lost 2 bases, and 21 bases lay in between. As DNA, the CDR3 is TGTGCCAGCTTAGGGCGGCCGGCCTACTTACAAGAGACCCAGTACTTC. Protein: CASLGRPAYLQETQYF.

The chain is built from TRBV7-9 and TRBJ2-5; 13 bases agree with TRBD2. The ends lost 5 bases at V and 5 bases at J; junction bases unmatched: 8. Germline CDR1 SEHNR, CDR2 FQNEAQ (reference sequence). The CDR3 has 16 amino acids. CDR3 sequence (DNA): TGTGCCAGCAGCCTCGGACTAGCGGGAGCTAGGGAGACCCAGTACTTC. Translating gives CASSLGLAGARETQYF.

The CDR3 loop reads CASSWGLAGDEQFF. The CDR3 DNA follows: TGTGCCAGCAGCTGGGGACTAGCCGGCGATGAGCAGTTCTTC. The rearrangement joins TRBV14 to TRBJ2-1; TRBD2 matches at 9 bases. This CDR3 comprises 14 residues. J gave up 8 bases and V 5 bases, and 7 bases lay outside the gene matches. CDR1 and CDR2 (germline): SGHDN, FVKESK.

The chain joins TRBV9 to TRBJ2-3, with a tentative D call TRBD2 (6 bases). The CDR3 is 15 amino acids. CDR1 is SGDLS and CDR2 is YYNGEE in the germline V gene. Trimming took off 3 bases at V and 4 bases at J, with 15 bases between the two ends. The CDR3 reads CASSAGGSAPDTQYF. Here the CDR3 DNA reads TGTGCCAGCAGCGCCGGGGGAAGCGCTCCAGATACGCAGTATTTT.

This rearrangement joins TRBV5-3 to TRBJ2-7, with D possibly TRBD1 on 6 matching bases. TRBV5-3 is an ORF for which the function is uncertain. The CDR3 sequence is 15 residues long. Trimming removed 1 base at V and 2 bases at J, with 13 bases between. The CDR3 DNA sequence: TGTGCCAGAAGCTTGACGGCCAGGGGCCCCTACGAGCAGTACTTC. It translates to CARSLTARGPYEQYF.

The chain links TRBV2 to TRBJ2-2; D may correspond to TRBD1 or TRBD2 (5 bases each). CDR3 length equals 17 residues. The germline V gene has CDR1 SNHLY and CDR2 FYNNEI. Trimming removed 6 bases from V and 9 bases from J, with 26 bases in between. The CDR3 reads CASRGRLGTDEHRELFF. Here the CDR3 DNA reads TGTGCCAGCAGGGGACGCCTGGGGACGGACGAACACCGGGAGCTGTTTTTT.

The chain recombines TRBV6-5 with TRBJ2-4; 15 positions match TRBD2. The germline V gene encodes CDR1 MNHEY and CDR2 SVGAGI. The J segment lost 8 bases and the V segment lost 4 bases, leaving 6 bases of the junction unmatched. The CDR3 is 16 amino acids. DNA of the CDR3: TGTGCCAGCAGTTCGGGACTAGCGGGAGGTACTGACATTCAGTACTTC. Translating it yields CASSSGLAGGTDIQYF.

This chain joins TRBV19 and TRBJ1-5; D is possibly TRBD1 (6 bases). Germline values: CDR1 LNHDA, CDR2 SQIVND (reference sequence). V gave up 3 bases and J gave up 13 bases, with 13 bases separating them. The CDR3 length is 12 residues. CDR3 DNA sequence: TGTGCCAGTAGTATTGGGGGCCGGCATCAGCATTTT. It specifies CASSIGGRHQHF.

This chain connects TRBV11-3 to TRBJ2-1; D gene uncertain. Trimming cost V 4 bases and J 4 bases, with 11 bases left between them. This CDR3 is 14 amino acids long. Germline V gene sequence: CDR1 SGHNT, CDR2 YENEEA. The DNA for the CDR3 is TGTGCCAGCAGCTCTCGGACGGCATACAATGAGCAGTTCTTC. Residues: CASSSRTAYNEQFF.

This chain uses TRBV30 with TRBJ1-1; TRBD1 matches at 7 bases. V gave up 3 bases and J gave up 1 base; unmatched junction bases: 2. The CDR3 length is 13 residues. Looked up from germline, CDR1 is GTSNPN and CDR2 is SVGIG (reference sequence). The DNA of the CDR3 is TGTGCCTGGAGCCGACAGGGGAACACTGAAGCTTTCTTT. Translated: CAWSRQGNTEAFF.

In its sample, this clone was seen once. This chain joins TRBV7-2 and TRBJ1-1; D gene uncertain. The CDR3 covers 13 residues. The ends were cut back, 3 bases at V and 8 bases at J, with 13 bases in the middle. CDR1 is SGHTA, CDR2 FQGNSA, per germline. CDR3 coding DNA: TGTGCCAGCAGCTTCTACCTACGGGAGGAAGCTTTCTTT. Its protein is CASSFYLREEAFF.

This clone came up once. The chain recombines TRBV5-1 with TRBJ2-1, with D hard to call. The germline V gene has CDR1 SGHRS and CDR2 YFSETQ. The CDR3 consists of 15 residues. V was cut by 3 bases and J by 7 bases, with 17 bases left in between. The CDR3 DNA reads TGCGCCAGCAGCTCATACTACTTAGAGAGGAATGAGCAGTTCTTC. Amino acids: CASSSYYLERNEQFF.

The chain links TRBV5-1 to TRBJ2-2; possibly TRBD2 for D (5 bases). CDR1 SGHRS and CDR2 YFSETQ come from the germline V gene. V dropped 1 base and J dropped 6 bases, with 10 bases sitting between them. The CDR3 runs 14 residues. This CDR3 reads CASSLTREAGELFF. CDR3 sequence (DNA): TGCGCCAGCAGCTTGACTAGAGAGGCCGGGGAGCTGTTTTTT.